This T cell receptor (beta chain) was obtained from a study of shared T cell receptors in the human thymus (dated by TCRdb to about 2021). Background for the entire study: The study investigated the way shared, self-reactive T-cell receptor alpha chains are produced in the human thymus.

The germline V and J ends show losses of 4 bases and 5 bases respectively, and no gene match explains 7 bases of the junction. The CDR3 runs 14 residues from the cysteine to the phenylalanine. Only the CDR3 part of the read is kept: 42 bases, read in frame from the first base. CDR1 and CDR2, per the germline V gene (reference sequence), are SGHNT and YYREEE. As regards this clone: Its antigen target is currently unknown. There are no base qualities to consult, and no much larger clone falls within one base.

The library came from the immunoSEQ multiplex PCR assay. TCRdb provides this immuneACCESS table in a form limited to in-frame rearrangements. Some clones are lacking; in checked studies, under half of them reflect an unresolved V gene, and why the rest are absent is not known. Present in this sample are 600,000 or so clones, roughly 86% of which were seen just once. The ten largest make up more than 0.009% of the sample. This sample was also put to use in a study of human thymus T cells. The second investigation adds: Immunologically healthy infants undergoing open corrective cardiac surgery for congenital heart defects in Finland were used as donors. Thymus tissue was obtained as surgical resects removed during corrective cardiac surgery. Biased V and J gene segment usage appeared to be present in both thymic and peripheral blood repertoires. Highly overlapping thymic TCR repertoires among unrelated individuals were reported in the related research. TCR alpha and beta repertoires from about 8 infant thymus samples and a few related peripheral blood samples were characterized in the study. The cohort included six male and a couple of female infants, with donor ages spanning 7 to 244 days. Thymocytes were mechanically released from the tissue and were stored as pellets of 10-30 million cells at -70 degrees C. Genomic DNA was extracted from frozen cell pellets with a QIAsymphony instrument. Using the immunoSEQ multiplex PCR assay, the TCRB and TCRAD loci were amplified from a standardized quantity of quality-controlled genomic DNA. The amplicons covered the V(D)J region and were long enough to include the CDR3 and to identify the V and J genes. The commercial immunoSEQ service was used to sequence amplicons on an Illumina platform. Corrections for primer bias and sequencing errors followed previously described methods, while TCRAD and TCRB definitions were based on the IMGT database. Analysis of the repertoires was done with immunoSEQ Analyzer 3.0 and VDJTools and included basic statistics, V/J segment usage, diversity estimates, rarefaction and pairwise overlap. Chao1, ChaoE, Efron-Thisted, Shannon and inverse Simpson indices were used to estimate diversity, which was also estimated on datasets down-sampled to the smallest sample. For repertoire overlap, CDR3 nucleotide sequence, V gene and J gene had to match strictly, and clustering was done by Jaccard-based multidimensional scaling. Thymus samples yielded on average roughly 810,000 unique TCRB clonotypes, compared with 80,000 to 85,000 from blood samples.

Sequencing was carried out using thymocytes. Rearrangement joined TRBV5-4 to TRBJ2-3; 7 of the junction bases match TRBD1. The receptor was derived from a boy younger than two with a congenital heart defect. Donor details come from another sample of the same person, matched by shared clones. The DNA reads TGTGCCAGCAGCCCCTTAGACAGGGAAGATACGCAGTATTTT. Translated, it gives CASSPLDREDTQYF. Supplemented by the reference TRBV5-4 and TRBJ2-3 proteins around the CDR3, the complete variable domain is ETGVTQSPTHLIKTRGQQVTLRCSSQSGHNTVSWYQQALGQGPQFIFQYYREEENGRGNFPPRFSGLQFPNYSSELNVNALELDDSALYLCASSPLDREDTQYFGPGTRLTVL.